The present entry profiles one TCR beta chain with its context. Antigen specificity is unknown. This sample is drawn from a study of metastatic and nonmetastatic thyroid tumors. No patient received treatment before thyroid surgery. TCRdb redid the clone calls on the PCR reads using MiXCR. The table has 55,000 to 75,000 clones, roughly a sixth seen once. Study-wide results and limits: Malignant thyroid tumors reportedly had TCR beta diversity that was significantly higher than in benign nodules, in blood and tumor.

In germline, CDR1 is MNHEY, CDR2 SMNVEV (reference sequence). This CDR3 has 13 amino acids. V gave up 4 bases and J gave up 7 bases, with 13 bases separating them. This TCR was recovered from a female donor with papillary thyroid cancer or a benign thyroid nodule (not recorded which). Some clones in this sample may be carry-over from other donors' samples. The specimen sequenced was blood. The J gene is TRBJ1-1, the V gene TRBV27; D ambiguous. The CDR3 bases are TGTGCCAGCAGTTCTCCTCTTAGGATTGAAGCTTTCTTT. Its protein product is CASSSPLRIEAFF.